This T cell receptor (beta chain) was recovered during a study of CD8 T cells in ankylosing spondylitis. Study-wide results and limits: Within ankylosing spondylitis blood, a TCR beta motif made up of under 10 highly homologous variants appeared to be characteristic.

This clonotype was picked up a small number of times. The antigen is not known. Germline CDR1 is LNHDA and CDR2 is SQIVND (reference sequence). CDR3 size: 14 residues. Trimming cost V 3 bases and J 1 base, with 8 bases left between them. Using its own MiXCR run on the 5' RACE reads, TCRdb lists one record per CDR3 protein. Of roughly 400,000 distinct CDR3 sequences listed, 20% to 25% were seen once; the top ten hold about a sixth. Specimen: blood, either unsorted or a sorted T cell fraction (not recorded which). V and J are TRBV19 and TRBJ2-3; D gene unclear. This clonotype was sampled from a male donor with ankylosing spondylitis. The CDR3 bases are TGTGCCAGTAGTATGATGAGTGGCACAGATACGCAGTATTTT. Translation gives CASSMMSGTDTQYF. Based on the CDR3 plus reference TRBV19 and TRBJ2-3, the full variable domain is DGGITQSPKYLFRKEGQNVTLSCEQNLNHDAMYWYRQDPGQGLRLIYYSQIVNDFQKGDIAEGYSVSREKKESFPLTVTSAQKNPTAFYLCASSMMSGTDTQYFGPGTRLTVL.